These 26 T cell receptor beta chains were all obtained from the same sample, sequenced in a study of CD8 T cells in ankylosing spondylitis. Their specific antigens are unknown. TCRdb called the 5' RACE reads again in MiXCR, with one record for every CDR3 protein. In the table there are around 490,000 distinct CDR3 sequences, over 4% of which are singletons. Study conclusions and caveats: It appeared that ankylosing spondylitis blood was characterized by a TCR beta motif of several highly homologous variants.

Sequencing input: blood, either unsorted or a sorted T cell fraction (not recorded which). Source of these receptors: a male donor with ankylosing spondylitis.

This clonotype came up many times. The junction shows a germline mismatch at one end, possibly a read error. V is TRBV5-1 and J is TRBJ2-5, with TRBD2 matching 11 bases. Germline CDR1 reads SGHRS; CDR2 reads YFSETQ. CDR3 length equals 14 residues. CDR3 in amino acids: CASSLLAGGETQYF. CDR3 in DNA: TGTGCCAGCAGTTTGCTAGCGGGAGGAGAGACCCAGTACTTC.

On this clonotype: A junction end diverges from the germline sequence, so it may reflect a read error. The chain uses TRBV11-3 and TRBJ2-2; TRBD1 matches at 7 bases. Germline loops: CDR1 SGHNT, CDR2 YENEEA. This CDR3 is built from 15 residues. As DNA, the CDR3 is TGTGCCAGCAGCTTAGACAGGGGGAACGCCGGGGAGCTGTTTTTT. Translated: CASSLDRGNAGELFF.

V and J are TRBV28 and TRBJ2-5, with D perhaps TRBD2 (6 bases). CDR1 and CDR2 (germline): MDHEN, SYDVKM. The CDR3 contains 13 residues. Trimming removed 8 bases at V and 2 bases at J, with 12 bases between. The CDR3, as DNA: TGTGCCAGCGCCAGAGGGACTCAAGAGACCCAGTACTTC. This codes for CASARGTQETQYF.

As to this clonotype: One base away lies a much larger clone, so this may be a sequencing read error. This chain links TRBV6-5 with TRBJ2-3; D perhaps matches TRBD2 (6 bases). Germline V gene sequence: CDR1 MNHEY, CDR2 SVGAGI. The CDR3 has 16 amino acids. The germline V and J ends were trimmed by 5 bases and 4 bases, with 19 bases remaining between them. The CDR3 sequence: CASSHLVTGVADTQYF. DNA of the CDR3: TGTGCCAGCAGTCACTTAGTAACGGGAGTGGCAGATACGCAGTATTTT.

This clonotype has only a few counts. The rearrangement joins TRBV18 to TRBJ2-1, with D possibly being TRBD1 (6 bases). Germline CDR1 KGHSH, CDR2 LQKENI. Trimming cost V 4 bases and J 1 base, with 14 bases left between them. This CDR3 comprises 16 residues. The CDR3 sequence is CASSRRAQGSYNEQFF. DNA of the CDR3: TGTGCCAGCTCACGGCGGGCGCAGGGGTCCTACAATGAGCAGTTCTTC.

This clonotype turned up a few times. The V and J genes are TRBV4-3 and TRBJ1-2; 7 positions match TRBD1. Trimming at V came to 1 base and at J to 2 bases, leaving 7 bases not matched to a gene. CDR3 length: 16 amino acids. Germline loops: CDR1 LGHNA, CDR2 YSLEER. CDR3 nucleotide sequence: TGCGCCAGCAGCCAAGGGACAGGTCCCCTAAACTATGGCTACACCTTC. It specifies CASSQGTGPLNYGYTF.

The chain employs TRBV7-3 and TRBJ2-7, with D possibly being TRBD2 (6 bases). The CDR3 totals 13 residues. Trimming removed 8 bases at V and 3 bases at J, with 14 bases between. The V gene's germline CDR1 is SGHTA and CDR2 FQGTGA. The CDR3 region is CASAPQEGYEQYF. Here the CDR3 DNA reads TGTGCCAGCGCACCCCAGGAGGGCTACGAGCAGTACTTC.

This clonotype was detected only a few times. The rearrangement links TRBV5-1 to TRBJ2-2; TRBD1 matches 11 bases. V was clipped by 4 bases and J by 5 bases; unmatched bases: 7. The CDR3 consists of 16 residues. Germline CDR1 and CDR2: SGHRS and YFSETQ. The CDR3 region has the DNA TGCGCCAGCAGCGCCACCGGGACAGGGGGGACCGGGGAGCTGTTTTTT. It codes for CASSATGTGGTGELFF.

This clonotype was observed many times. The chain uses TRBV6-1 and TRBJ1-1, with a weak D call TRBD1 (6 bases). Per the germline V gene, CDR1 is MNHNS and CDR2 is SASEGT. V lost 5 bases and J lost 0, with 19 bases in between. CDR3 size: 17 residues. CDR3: CASSRSIWTAMNTEAFF. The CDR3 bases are TGTGCCAGCAGTCGGTCGATTTGGACAGCCATGAACACTGAAGCTTTCTTT.

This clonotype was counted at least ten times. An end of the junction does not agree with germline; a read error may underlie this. CDR3 sequence: CASSLVGGLSYEQYF. The CDR3, as DNA: TGTGCCAGCAGTTTAGTAGGGGGGCTCTCCTACGAGCAGTACTTC. This chain joins TRBV7-2 and TRBJ2-7; tentatively, D is TRBD1 or TRBD2 (6 bases each). Germline V gene data show CDR1 as SGHTA and CDR2 as FQGNSA. This CDR3 is built from 15 residues.

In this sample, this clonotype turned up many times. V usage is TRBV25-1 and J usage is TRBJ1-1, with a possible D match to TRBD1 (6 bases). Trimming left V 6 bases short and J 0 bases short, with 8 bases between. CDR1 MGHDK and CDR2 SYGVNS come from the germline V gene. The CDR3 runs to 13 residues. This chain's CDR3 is CASRWGLNTEAFF. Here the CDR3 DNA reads TGTGCCAGCAGGTGGGGGCTGAACACTGAAGCTTTCTTT. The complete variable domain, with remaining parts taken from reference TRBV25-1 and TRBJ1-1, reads EADIYQTPRYLVIGTGKKITLECSQTMGHDKMYWYQQDPGMELHLIHYSYGVNSTEKGDLSSESTVSRIRTEHFPLTLESARPSHTSQYLCASRWGLNTEAFFGQGTRLTVV.

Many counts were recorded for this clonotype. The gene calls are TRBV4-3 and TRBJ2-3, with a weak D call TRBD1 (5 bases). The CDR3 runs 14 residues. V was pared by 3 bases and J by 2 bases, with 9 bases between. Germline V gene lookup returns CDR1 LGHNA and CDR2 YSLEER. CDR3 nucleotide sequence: TGCGCCAGCAGCCATGGACAATTCACAGATACGCAGTATTTT. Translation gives CASSHGQFTDTQYF.

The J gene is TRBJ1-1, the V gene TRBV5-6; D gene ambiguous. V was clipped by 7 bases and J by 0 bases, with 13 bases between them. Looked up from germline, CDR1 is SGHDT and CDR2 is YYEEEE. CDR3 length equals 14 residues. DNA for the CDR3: TGTGCCAGCCATGTCTCCCGGCTGAACACTGAAGCTTTCTTT. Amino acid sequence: CASHVSRLNTEAFF.

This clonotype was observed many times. In DNA, the CDR3 is TGTGCCAGCGGTACTTCTAGCGCGAGCACAGATACGCAGTATTTT. Its protein product is CASGTSSASTDTQYF. This chain links TRBV6-5 with TRBJ2-3; tentatively, D is TRBD2 (6 bases). CDR3 length: 15 residues. With 8 bases removed from V and 0 bases from J, the gap between germline ends came to 15 bases. CDR1 MNHEY and CDR2 SVGAGI come from the germline V gene.

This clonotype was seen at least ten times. CDR3: CASSYSGERQETQYF. The CDR3 DNA is TGTGCCAGCAGTTACTCGGGGGAGCGGCAAGAGACCCAGTACTTC. V usage is TRBV6-5 and J usage is TRBJ2-5, with D possibly being TRBD1 or TRBD2 (5 bases each). Germline V gene data show CDR1 as MNHEY and CDR2 as SVGAGI. CDR3 length: 15 residues. The V end was cut by 0 bases, the J end by 2 bases, with 10 bases between.

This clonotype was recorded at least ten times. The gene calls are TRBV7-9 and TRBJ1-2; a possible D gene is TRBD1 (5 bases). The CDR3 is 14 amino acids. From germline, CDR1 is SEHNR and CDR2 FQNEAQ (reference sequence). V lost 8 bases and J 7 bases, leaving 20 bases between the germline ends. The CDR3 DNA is TGTGCCAGCCTACCTGGGGTGCAGGGCGGTGGCTACACCTTC. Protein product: CASLPGVQGGGYTF.

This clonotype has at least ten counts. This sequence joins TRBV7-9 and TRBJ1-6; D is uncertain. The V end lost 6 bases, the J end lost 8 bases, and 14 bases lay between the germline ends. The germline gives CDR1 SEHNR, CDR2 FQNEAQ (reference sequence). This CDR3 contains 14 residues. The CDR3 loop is CASSYTANYSPLHF. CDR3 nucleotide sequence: TGTGCCAGCAGTTACACAGCGAATTATTCACCCCTCCACTTT.

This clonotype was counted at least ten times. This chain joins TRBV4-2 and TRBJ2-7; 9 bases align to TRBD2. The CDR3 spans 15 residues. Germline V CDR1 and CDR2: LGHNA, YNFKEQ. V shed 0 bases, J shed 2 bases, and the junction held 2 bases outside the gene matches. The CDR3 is CASSQEERGAYEQYF. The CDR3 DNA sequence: TGTGCCAGCAGCCAAGAAGAGCGGGGGGCCTACGAGCAGTACTTC.

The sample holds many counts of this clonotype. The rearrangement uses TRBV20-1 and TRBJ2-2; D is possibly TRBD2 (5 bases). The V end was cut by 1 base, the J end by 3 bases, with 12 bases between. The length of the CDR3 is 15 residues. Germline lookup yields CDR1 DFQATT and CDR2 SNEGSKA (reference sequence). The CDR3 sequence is CSARGASSYTGELFF. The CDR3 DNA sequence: TGCAGTGCTAGAGGGGCTAGCAGTTACACCGGGGAGCTGTTTTTT.

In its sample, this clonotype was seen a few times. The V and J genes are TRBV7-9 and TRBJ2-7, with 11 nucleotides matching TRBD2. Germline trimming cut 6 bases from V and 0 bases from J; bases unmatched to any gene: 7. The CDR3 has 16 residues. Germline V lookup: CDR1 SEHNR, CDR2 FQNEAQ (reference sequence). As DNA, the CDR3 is TGTGCCAGCAGAGGTACTAGCGGGAGAGACTCCTACGAGCAGTACTTC. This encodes CASRGTSGRDSYEQYF.

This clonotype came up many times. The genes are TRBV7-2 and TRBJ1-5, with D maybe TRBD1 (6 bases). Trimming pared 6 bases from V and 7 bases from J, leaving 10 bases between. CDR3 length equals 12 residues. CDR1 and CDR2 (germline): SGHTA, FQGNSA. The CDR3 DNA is TGTGCCAGCAGTCGTCAGGGGCAGCCCCAGCATTTT. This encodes CASSRQGQPQHF.

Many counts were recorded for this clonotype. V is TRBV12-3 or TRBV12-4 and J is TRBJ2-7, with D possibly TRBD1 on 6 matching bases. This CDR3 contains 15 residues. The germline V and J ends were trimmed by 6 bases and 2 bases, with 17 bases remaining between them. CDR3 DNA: TGTGCCAGCAGACGACAGGCCGGAGGTACCTACGAGCAGTACTTC. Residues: CASRRQAGGTYEQYF.

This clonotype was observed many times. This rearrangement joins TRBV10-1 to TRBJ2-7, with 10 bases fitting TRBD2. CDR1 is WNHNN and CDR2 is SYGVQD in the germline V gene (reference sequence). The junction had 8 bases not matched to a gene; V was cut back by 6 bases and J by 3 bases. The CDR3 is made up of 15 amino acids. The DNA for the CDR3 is TGCGCCAGCAGCTCCGGGACTAGCGATTACTACGAGCAGTACTTC. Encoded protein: CASSSGTSDYYEQYF.

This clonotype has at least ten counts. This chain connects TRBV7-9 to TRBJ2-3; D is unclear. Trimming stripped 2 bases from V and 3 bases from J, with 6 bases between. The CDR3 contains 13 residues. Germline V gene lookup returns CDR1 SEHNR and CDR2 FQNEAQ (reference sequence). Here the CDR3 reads CASSLPKTDTQYF. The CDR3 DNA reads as TGTGCCAGCAGCTTACCAAAAACAGATACGCAGTATTTT.

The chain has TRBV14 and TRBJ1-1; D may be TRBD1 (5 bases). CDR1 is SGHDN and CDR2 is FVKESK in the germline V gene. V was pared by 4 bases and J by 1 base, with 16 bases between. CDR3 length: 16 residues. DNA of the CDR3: TGTGCCAGCAGCCTTTCCCCGGGGAGGGGGAACACTGAAGCTTTCTTT. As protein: CASSLSPGRGNTEAFF.

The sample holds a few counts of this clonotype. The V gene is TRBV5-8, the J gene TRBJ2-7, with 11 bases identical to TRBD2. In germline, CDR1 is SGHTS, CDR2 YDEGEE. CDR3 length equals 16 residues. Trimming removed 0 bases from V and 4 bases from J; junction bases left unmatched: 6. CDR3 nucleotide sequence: TGTGCCAGCAGCTTGGTACTAGCGGGGGCCAGATACGAGCAGTACTTC. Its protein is CASSLVLAGARYEQYF. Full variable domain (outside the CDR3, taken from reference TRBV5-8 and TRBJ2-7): EAGVTQSPTHLIKTRGQQATLRCSPISGHTSVYWYQQALGLGLQFLLWYDEGEERNRGNFPPRFSGRQFPNYSSELNVNALELEDSALYLCASSLVLAGARYEQYFGPGTRLTVT.